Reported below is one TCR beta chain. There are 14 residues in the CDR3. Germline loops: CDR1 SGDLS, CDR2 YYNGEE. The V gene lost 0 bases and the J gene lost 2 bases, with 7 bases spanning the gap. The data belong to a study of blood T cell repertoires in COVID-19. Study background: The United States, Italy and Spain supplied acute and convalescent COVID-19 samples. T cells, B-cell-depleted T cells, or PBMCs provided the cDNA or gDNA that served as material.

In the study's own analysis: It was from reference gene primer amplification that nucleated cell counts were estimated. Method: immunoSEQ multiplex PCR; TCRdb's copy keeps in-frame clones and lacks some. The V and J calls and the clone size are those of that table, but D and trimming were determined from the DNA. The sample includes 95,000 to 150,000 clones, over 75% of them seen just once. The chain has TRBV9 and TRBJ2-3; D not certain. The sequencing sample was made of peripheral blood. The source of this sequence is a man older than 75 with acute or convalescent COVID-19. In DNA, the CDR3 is TGTGCCAGCAGCGTAGGAGTAACCACAGATACGCAGTATTTT. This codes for CASSVGVTTDTQYF. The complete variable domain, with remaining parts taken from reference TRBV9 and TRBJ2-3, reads DSGVTQTPKHLITATGQRVTLRCSPRSGDLSVYWYQQSLDQGLQFLIQYYNGEERAKGNILERFSAQQFPDLHSELNLSSLELGDSALYFCASSVGVTTDTQYFGPGTRLTVL.